The 24 T cell receptor beta chains presented below share a single source sample, sequenced in a study of vaccination and CD4 T cells after COVID-19. Cultured CD4+ T cells had their DNA profiled by the Oncomine TCR Beta short-read assay. Via MiXCR, TCRdb re-called the PCR reads, giving one row per CDR3 protein. This sample has about 24,000 distinct CDR3 sequences, with 40% to 50% found just once. Time point of the sample: late sampling 161 to 241 days after vaccination in three convalescent patients. Treatment reported: roughly 10-day PBMC culture with coronavirus spike peptide pools or control peptides (ViraFEST assay). Their antigens remain unidentified. The sample in question was CD4+ T cells from blood, cultured in vitro, obtained about 7 months after SARS-CoV-2 vaccination. These receptor sequences come from a human donor who had recovered from COVID-19.

The J gene is TRBJ2-7, the V gene TRBV20-1; 10 nucleotides agree with TRBD2. The germline V gene encodes CDR1 DFQATT and CDR2 SNEGSKA (reference sequence). This CDR3 region has 15 residues. The V segment lost 3 bases and the J segment 3 bases; nucleotides outside the gene matches: 8. The CDR3 DNA reads TGCAGTGCTAGGTCCGAAGCGGGAGGGCTCTACGAGCAGTACTTC. Protein: CSARSEAGGLYEQYF.

CDR3 in DNA: TGTGCCAGCAGCTCCCAGGGTACCGGGACAGGGGACGAGCAGTACTTC. Amino acids: CASSSQGTGTGDEQYF. The genes are TRBV7-9 and TRBJ2-7, with 10 bases lining up with TRBD1. After removal of 4 bases from V and 5 bases from J, the junction contained 11 bases not matched to a gene. Per the germline V gene, CDR1 is SEHNR and CDR2 is FQNEAQ (reference sequence). This CDR3 is 16 amino acids long. Looking up the rest from reference TRBV7-9 and TRBJ2-7 gives the full variable domain: DTGVSQNPRHKITKRGQNVTFRCDPISEHNRLYWYRQTLGQGPEFLTYFQNEAQLEKSRLLSDRFSAERPKGSFSTLEIQRTEQGDSAMYLCASSSQGTGTGDEQYFGPGTRLTVT.

This clonotype occurred a few times. The V and J genes are TRBV2 and TRBJ1-1; D gene ambiguous. The CDR3 runs to 12 residues. Germline V gene sequence: CDR1 SNHLY, CDR2 FYNNEI. V was clipped by 0 bases and J by 11 bases, with 10 bases between them. The DNA for the CDR3 is TGTGCCAGCAGTGAAGCGACTGCTCGGGCTTTCTTT. This codes for CASSEATARAFF.

V gene TRBV12-3 or TRBV12-4 combines with J gene TRBJ2-2; D ambiguous. V was clipped by 4 bases and J by 5 bases, with 8 bases between them. This CDR3 region has 13 residues. The CDR3 protein is CASSYLGTGELFF. In DNA, the CDR3 is TGTGCCAGCAGTTATTTAGGGACCGGGGAGCTGTTTTTT.

This clonotype showed up just a few times. The chain joins TRBV27 to TRBJ2-3, with a tentative D call TRBD1 (8 bases). V gave up 5 bases and J gave up 4 bases, with 25 bases separating them. Per germline, CDR1 MNHEY and CDR2 SMNVEV (reference sequence). The length of the CDR3 is 18 residues. The CDR3 DNA is TGTGCCAGCAGTAGCAGGGGGCGGGCGGGAGTGGTGTCAGATACGCAGTATTTT. Translating gives CASSSRGRAGVVSDTQYF.

This clonotype occurred a few times. V usage is TRBV20-1 and J usage is TRBJ2-3; D is tentatively TRBD1 or TRBD2 (5 bases each). Germline V gives CDR1 DFQATT, CDR2 SNEGSKA (reference sequence). Trimming took 2 bases from V and 4 from J, leaving 22 bases between them. The CDR3 has 17 amino acids. CDR3 in DNA: TGCAGTGCTAGAACAATCTCACCCGGGACCCAACCAGATACGCAGTATTTT. Translated: CSARTISPGTQPDTQYF.

This chain links TRBV6-1 with TRBJ2-3; D could derive from TRBD1 or TRBD2 (5 bases each). V was trimmed by 6 bases and J by 8 bases, leaving 18 bases between them. This CDR3 has 14 amino acids. Germline V gene data show CDR1 as MNHNS and CDR2 as SASEGT. This CDR3 reads CASRPGPFGGTQYF. The CDR3 nucleotides read TGTGCCAGCAGGCCGGGACCATTTGGAGGTACGCAGTATTTT.

Only one count was recorded for this clonotype. The V and J genes are TRBV20-1 and TRBJ2-1; 12 positions agree with TRBD2. CDR1 and CDR2 (germline): DFQATT, SNEGSKA (reference sequence). The CDR3 sequence is 16 residues long. The V segment lost 5 bases and the J segment 3 bases; nucleotides outside the gene matches: 8. The DNA of the CDR3 is TGCAGTGCTCCGGATAGACTAGCGGGAGTCTACAATGAGCAGTTCTTC. Residues: CSAPDRLAGVYNEQFF.

The chain couples TRBV10-3 to TRBJ1-5; D is undetermined. Per the germline V gene, CDR1 is ENHRY and CDR2 is SYGVKD. The CDR3 sequence is 13 residues long. Trimming took off 4 bases at V and 4 bases at J, with 8 bases between the two ends. In DNA form, the CDR3 reads TGTGCCATCAGTGGGTCGGGGAATCAGCCCCAGCATTTT. Amino acids: CAISGSGNQPQHF.

This clonotype was seen a few times. V gene TRBV20-1 combines with J gene TRBJ2-1, with D possibly TRBD2 on 5 matching bases. This CDR3 is 16 amino acids long. Germline loops: CDR1 DFQATT, CDR2 SNEGSKA (reference sequence). Trimming left V 0 bases short and J 4 bases short, with 16 bases between. Here the CDR3 DNA reads TGCAGTGCTAGAGACCCCAATCAGCGGAGATACAATGAGCAGTTCTTC. Translating gives CSARDPNQRRYNEQFF.

This clonotype is labeled as medium-sized. The chain carries TRBV6-4 and TRBJ2-2; 7 nucleotides match TRBD1. From germline, CDR1 is MRHNA and CDR2 SNTAGT. CDR3 length: 14 amino acids. V shed 3 bases and J 7 bases; nucleotides not matched to a gene: 5. The chain's CDR3 is CASSDGTDSGELFF. CDR3 bases: TGTGCCAGCAGTGATGGGACAGACAGCGGGGAGCTGTTTTTT.

This clonotype was found a few times. This sequence joins TRBV7-3 and TRBJ2-3, with a weak D call TRBD2 (6 bases). Germline lookup yields CDR1 SGHTA and CDR2 FQGTGA. The CDR3 extends over 14 amino acids. V lost 8 bases and J lost 2, with 14 bases in between. The CDR3 reads CASGSAGLTDTQYF. The DNA of the CDR3 is TGTGCCAGCGGGTCGGCGGGGCTCACAGATACGCAGTATTTT.

The chain has TRBV6-4 and TRBJ2-3; D is unresolved. The germline V and J ends were trimmed by 4 bases and 3 bases, with 8 bases remaining between them. Germline CDR1 and CDR2: MRHNA and SNTAGT. The CDR3 has 13 amino acids. For the CDR3, the DNA is TGTGCCAGCAGTGCTGGCAGGACAGATACGCAGTATTTT. It translates to CASSAGRTDTQYF.

V is TRBV19 and J is TRBJ1-5; D uncertain. V was clipped by 1 base and J by 8 bases, with 9 bases between them. Germline loops: CDR1 LNHDA, CDR2 SQIVND (reference sequence). The CDR3 spans 13 residues. DNA of the CDR3: TGTGCCAGTAGTATAGGGCAGCAAAAGCCCCAGCATTTT. It translates to CASSIGQQKPQHF.

This clonotype turned up a few times. The genes are TRBV6-1 and TRBJ2-7; 8 bases fit TRBD2. Germline V gene lookup returns CDR1 MNHNS and CDR2 SASEGT. The junction had 7 bases not matched to a gene; V was cut back by 6 bases and J by 9 bases. The CDR3 is made up of 12 amino acids. The CDR3 here is CASRPTSGRQYF. The CDR3 DNA reads TGTGCCAGCAGGCCCACTAGCGGAAGGCAGTACTTC.

The CDR3 DNA sequence: TGTGCCAGCAGCAAAGAACAGGGGGAAGCAGATACGCAGTATTTT. This gives the protein CASSKEQGEADTQYF. The chain joins TRBV21-1 to TRBJ2-3; the table calls TRBD1, which could not be checked here. TRBV21-1 represents a pseudogene. There are 15 residues in the CDR3.

This clonotype was found a few times. The V call is TRBV2, the J call TRBJ2-5; 8 bases fit TRBD2. Per the germline V gene, CDR1 is SNHLY and CDR2 is FYNNEI. CDR3 length equals 15 residues. Trimming at V came to 7 bases and at J to 3 bases, leaving 10 bases not matched to a gene. The CDR3 DNA is TGTGCCAGCAAGTCATCTAGCGGGCCCGAAGAGACCCAGTACTTC. The encoded protein is CASKSSSGPEETQYF.

This clonotype was observed a few times. V and J are TRBV7-2 and TRBJ2-7; D remains unclear. The CDR3 spans 13 residues. Trimming removed 1 base at V and 3 bases at J, with 7 bases between. The germline V gene encodes CDR1 SGHTA and CDR2 FQGNSA. In DNA form, the CDR3 reads TGTGCCAGCAGCTTAGACATTAACTACGAGCAGTACTTC. Amino acids: CASSLDINYEQYF. The full variable domain, rest sourced from reference TRBV7-2 and TRBJ2-7, is GAGVSQSPSNKVTEKGKDVELRCDPISGHTALYWYRQSLGQGLEFLIYFQGNSAPDKSGLPSDRFSAERTGGSVSTLTIQRTQQEDSAVYLCASSLDINYEQYFGPGTRLTVT.

The chain joins TRBV7-9 to TRBJ2-5; 15 bases agree with TRBD2. Germline trimming cut 5 bases from V and 4 bases from J; bases unmatched to any gene: 11. The germline gives CDR1 SEHNR, CDR2 FQNEAQ (reference sequence). CDR3 length: 18 amino acids. The CDR3 DNA sequence: TGTGCCAGCAGCCAAGGACTAGCGGGAGGGGCCAGTGGAGAGACCCAGTACTTC. Translation: CASSQGLAGGASGETQYF.

CDR3 region: CASRRRVARELFF. The CDR3 region has the DNA TGTGCCAGTAGGCGAAGGGTTGCCCGGGAGCTGTTTTTT. This chain links TRBV28 with TRBJ2-2; D gene uncertain. The V end was cut by 9 bases, the J end by 9 bases, with 17 bases between. CDR1 and CDR2 (germline): MDHEN, SYDVKM. This CDR3 has 13 amino acids.

The chain carries TRBV28 and TRBJ1-2; D unresolved. Germline assignment: CDR1 MDHEN and CDR2 SYDVKM. The germline V and J ends were trimmed by 2 bases and 7 bases, with 8 bases remaining between them. The CDR3 is made up of 12 amino acids. The CDR3 region is CASSLPLGGYTF. In DNA form, the CDR3 reads TGTGCCAGCAGTTTACCCCTGGGTGGCTACACCTTC.

This clonotype has only one observation. The chain uses TRBV7-2 and TRBJ2-3; D possibly corresponds to TRBD2 (5 bases). Per germline, CDR1 SGHTA and CDR2 FQGNSA. V dropped 6 bases and J dropped 0 bases, with 10 bases sitting between them. The CDR3 sequence is 14 residues long. CDR3 protein: CASSSDSSTDTQYF. As DNA, the CDR3 is TGTGCCAGCAGTTCGGACTCTAGCACAGATACGCAGTATTTT.

This chain joins TRBV19 and TRBJ1-1; maybe TRBD1 (5 bases). This CDR3 spans 16 amino acids. Trimming cost V 0 bases and J 4 bases, with 15 bases left between them. Per the germline V gene, CDR1 is LNHDA and CDR2 is SQIVND (reference sequence). The CDR3 sequence: CASSIDWGRGSTEAFF. CDR3 DNA sequence: TGTGCCAGTAGTATAGATTGGGGGAGGGGTTCCACTGAAGCTTTCTTT.

The chain recombines TRBV7-9 with TRBJ2-7, with D maybe TRBD2 (6 bases). The CDR3 has 15 residues. V dropped 3 bases and J dropped 7 bases, with 19 bases sitting between them. Germline CDR1 and CDR2: SEHNR and FQNEAQ (reference sequence). CDR3 DNA sequence: TGTGCCAGCAGCTTTACTAGCTCCTCAGATGGGGAGCAGTACTTC. Translated, it gives CASSFTSSSDGEQYF.